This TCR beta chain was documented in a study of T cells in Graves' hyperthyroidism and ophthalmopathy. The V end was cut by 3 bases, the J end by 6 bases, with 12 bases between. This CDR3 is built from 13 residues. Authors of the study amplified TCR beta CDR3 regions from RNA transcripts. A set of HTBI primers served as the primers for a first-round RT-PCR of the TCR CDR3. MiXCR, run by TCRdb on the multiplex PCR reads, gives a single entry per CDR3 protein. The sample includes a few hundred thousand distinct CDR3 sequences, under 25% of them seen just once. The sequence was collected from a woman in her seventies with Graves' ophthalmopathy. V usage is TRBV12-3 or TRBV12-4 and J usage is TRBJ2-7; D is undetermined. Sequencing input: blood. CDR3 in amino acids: CASSLFLHGEQYF. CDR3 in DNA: TGTGCCAGCAGTTTGTTCCTCCACGGCGAGCAGTACTTC.